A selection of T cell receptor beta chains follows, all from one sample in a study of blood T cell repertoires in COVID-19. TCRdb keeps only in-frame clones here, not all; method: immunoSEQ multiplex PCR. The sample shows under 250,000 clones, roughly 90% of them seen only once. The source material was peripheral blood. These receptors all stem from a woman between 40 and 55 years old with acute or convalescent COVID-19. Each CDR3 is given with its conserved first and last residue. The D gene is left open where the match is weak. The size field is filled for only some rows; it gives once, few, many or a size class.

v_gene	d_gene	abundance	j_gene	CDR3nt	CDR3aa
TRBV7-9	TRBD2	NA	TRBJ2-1	TGTGCCAGCAGTAACAGCGGGGGAGCAAACAATGAGCAGTTCTTC	CASSNSGGANNEQFF
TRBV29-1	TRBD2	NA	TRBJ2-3	TGCAGCGTTCTTACTAGCGGGGGGACTCTGAGAACAGATACGCAGTATTTT	CSVLTSGGTLRTDTQYF
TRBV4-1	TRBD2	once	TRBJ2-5	TGCGCCAGCAGCGAGAGACTAGCGGATCAAGAGACCCAGTACTTC	CASSERLADQETQYF
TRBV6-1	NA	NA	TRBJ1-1	TGTGCCAGCAGTGAAGAGTACAGTTTGAACACTGAAGCTTTCTTT	CASSEEYSLNTEAFF
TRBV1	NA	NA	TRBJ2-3	TGCACCAGCAGCCAGCCGGGACTAGCGGGGGGCAAGATCGGCACAGATACGCAGTATTTT	CTSSQPGLAGGKIGTDTQYF
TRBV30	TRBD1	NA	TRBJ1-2	TGTGCCTGGATGACTCGGACAGGGGGGTACTATGGCTACACCTTC	CAWMTRTGGYYGYTF
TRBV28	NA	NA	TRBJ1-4	TGTGCCAGCAGTTCGGATGGGGCAGGCAATGAAAAACTGTTTTTT	CASSSDGAGNEKLFF
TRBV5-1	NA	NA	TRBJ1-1	TGCGCCAGCAGCTTGGGGGCAGGGGTTGACACTGAAGCTTTCTTT	CASSLGAGVDTEAFF
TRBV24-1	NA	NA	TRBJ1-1	TGTGCCACCAGTGATTCAAGGAGGGGGGGAAACACTGAAGCTTTCTTT	CATSDSRRGGNTEAFF
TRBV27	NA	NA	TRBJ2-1	TGTGCCAGCAGTTTATCGCGAACCGGGGGGCGTTTGAACAATGAGCAGTTCTTC	CASSLSRTGGRLNNEQFF
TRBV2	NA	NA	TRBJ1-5	TGTGCCAGCAGTGTCGGCGGGGGTAATCAGCCCCAGCATTTT	CASSVGGGNQPQHF
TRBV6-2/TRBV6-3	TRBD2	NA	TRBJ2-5	TGTGCCAGCAGTTACCCGGGACTAGCGGGGGGGTTAAAGACCCAGTACTTC	CASSYPGLAGGLKTQYF
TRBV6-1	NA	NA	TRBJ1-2	TGTGCCAGCAGTGAAGGTGGGCAGGGAGGTGGCTACACCTTC	CASSEGGQGGGYTF
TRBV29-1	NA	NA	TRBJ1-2	TGCAGCACTACAGGGTACTATGGCTACACCTTC	CSTTGYYGYTF
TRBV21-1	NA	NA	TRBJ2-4	TGTGCCAGCAGTGCGGGAGGGATAACCAAAAACATTCAGTACTTC	CASSAGGITKNIQYF
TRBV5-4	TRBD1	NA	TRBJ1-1	TGTGCCAGCAGTTTAACGACAGGGGAGTACACTGAAGCTTTCTTT	CASSLTTGEYTEAFF
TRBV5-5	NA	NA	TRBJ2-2	TGTGCCAGCAGCTTGGTGGTCGGCACCGGGGAGCTGTTTTTT	CASSLVVGTGELFF
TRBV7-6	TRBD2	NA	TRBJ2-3	TGTGCCAGCAGCCCTTTCGGGGGGGCCCCCTTTCTCTCTAGCACAGATACGCAGTATTTT	CASSPFGGAPFLSSTDTQYF
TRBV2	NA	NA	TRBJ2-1	TGTGCCAGCTCCGGCAGGTCTGCAGGGAACAATGAGCAGTTCTTC	CASSGRSAGNNEQFF
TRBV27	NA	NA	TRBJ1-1	TGTGCCAGCAGTCCGGGGAGGGGGAACACTGAAGCTTTCTTT	CASSPGRGNTEAFF
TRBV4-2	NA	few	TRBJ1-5	TGTGCCAGCAGCCAAGATTGGTCTGGGGAGCAGCCCCAGCATTTT	CASSQDWSGEQPQHF
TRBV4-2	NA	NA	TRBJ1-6	TGTGCCAGCAGCCAAGCCCCGGACAGTGACTCCTATAATTCACCCCTCCACTTT	CASSQAPDSDSYNSPLHF
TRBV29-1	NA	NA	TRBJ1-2	TGCAGCGTTGAGTTGGGGAGTGGCTACACCTTC	CSVELGSGYTF
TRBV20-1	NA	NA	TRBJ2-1	TGCAGTGCTAGCCGGTACAATGAGCAGTTCTTC	CSASRYNEQFF